A few counts support the clone carrying this T cell receptor (beta chain). 5'RACE primed at constant segments yielded TCR alpha and TCR beta cDNA libraries bearing sample barcodes and UMIs. Each CDR3 protein gets one entry after TCRdb re-called the 5' RACE reads with MiXCR. The data hold hundreds of thousands of distinct CDR3 sequences, with roughly 18% observed a single time. The sample originates from a study of T-cell memory formation after mild COVID-19. Study-level information: Each donor largely had its own TCR clusters.

This sequence originates from an adult woman who had mild COVID-19 (a few samples of this study predate the infection). Cell type and time point are not known. Sequencing was performed on PBMCs or a T cell subset sorted from them (not recorded which).

The CDR3 DNA reads as TGCAGTGCTAAACCTAGCGGGAGAGAGACCCAGTACTTC. Protein product: CSAKPSGRETQYF. The chain combines TRBV20-1 with TRBJ2-5, with 10 bases matching TRBD2. V was clipped by 4 bases and J by 4 bases; unmatched bases: 3. The germline CDR1 and CDR2 sequences are DFQATT and SNEGSKA (reference sequence). The CDR3 contains 13 residues.